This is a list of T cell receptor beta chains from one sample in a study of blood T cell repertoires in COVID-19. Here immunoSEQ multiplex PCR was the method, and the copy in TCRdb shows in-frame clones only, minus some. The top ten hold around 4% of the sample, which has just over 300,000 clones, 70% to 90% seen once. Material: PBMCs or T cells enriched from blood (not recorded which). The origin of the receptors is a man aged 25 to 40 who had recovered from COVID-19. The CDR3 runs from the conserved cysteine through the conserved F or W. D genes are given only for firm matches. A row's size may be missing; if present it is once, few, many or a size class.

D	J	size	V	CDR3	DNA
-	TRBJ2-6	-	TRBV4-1	CASSQLVDSSGANVLTF	TGCGCCAGCAGCCAACTTGTGGACAGCTCTGGGGCCAACGTCCTGACTTTC
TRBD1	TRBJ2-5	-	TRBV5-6	CASSQTGEKETQYF	TGTGCCAGCAGCCAGACAGGGGAAAAGGAGACCCAGTACTTC
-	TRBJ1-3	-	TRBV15	CATSRVGLNTIYF	TGTGCCACCAGCAGAGTCGGGTTGAACACCATATATTTT
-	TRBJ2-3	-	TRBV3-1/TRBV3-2	CASSQGMLATDTQYF	TGTGCCAGCAGCCAGGGGATGCTAGCCACAGATACGCAGTATTTT
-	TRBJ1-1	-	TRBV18	CASSPGRVGEAFF	TGTGCCAGCTCACCGGGCAGGGTGGGAGAAGCTTTCTTT
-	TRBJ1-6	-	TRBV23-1	CASGRGIEVSPLHF	TGCGCCAGCGGCCGGGGGATTGAGGTTTCACCCCTCCACTTT
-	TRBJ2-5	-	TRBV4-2	CASSQILDTGVQETQYF	TGTGCCAGCAGCCAAATTCTGGACACAGGCGTCCAAGAGACCCAGTACTTC
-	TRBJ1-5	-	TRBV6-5	CASSYRQGGGQPQHF	TGTGCCAGCAGTTATCGTCAGGGTGGCGGACAGCCCCAGCATTTT
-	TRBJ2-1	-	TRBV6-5	CASKGVQGTVNEQFF	TGTGCCAGCAAGGGGGTGCAGGGCACGGTAAATGAGCAGTTCTTC
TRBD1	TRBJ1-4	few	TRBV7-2	CASSSQGAANEKLFF	TGTGCCAGCAGCTCACAGGGGGCGGCTAATGAAAAACTGTTTTTT
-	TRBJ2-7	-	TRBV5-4	CASSLAASAYYEQYF	TGTGCCAGCAGCTTGGCGGCTAGCGCCTACTACGAGCAGTACTTC
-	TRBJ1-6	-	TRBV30	CAWSSGGLNSSPLHF	TGTGCCTGGAGTAGCGGGGGGCTGAACAGTTCACCCCTCCACTTT
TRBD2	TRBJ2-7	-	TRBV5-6	CASSLLGGGELGSYEQYF	TGTGCCAGCAGCTTGTTGGGGGGAGGGGAACTCGGCTCCTACGAGCAGTACTTC
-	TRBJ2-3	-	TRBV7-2	CASSTGVADTQYF	TGTGCCAGCAGCACGGGAGTAGCAGATACGCAGTATTTT
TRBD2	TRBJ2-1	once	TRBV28	CASSVISGGYNEQFF	TGTGCCAGCAGCGTGATAAGCGGGGGTTACAATGAGCAGTTCTTC
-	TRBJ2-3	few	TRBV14	CASSQSTVYRATTDTQYF	TGTGCCAGCAGCCAATCGACAGTCTATCGAGCCACTACAGATACGCAGTATTTT
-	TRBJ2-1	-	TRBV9	CASSVVGGDNEQFF	TGTGCCAGCAGCGTAGTAGGCGGTGACAATGAGCAGTTCTTC
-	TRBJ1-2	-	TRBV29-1	CSVGGPATVYYGYTF	TGCAGCGTTGGGGGTCCCGCGACAGTTTACTATGGCTACACCTTC
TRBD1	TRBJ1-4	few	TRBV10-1	CASSPGTANEKLFF	TGCGCCAGCAGTCCCGGGACAGCTAATGAAAAACTGTTTTTT
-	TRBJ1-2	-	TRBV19	CASSPLQASSYTF	TGTGCCAGTAGCCCTCTTCAAGCTAGCAGCTACACCTTC
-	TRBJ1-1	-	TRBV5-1	CASSLREIRTEAFF	TGCGCCAGCAGCTTGAGGGAGATAAGAACTGAAGCTTTCTTT
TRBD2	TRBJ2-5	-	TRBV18	CASSPPGGRTSGIQETQYF	TGTGCCAGCTCACCCCCGGGAGGTAGGACTAGCGGGATCCAAGAGACCCAGTACTTC
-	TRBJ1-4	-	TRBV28	CASSISRDGEKLFF	TGTGCCAGCAGTATATCCCGGGATGGTGAAAAACTGTTTTTT
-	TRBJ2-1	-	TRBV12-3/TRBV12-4	CASSMGLNEQFF	TGTGCCAGCAGCATGGGACTCAATGAGCAGTTCTTC
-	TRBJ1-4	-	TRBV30	CAWSATTNEKLFF	TGTGCCTGGAGTGCTACAACTAATGAAAAACTGTTTTTT
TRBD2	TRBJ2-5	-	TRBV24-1	CATSDLRWEGQYF	TGTGCCACCAGTGATTTACGGTGGGAGGGCCAGTACTTC
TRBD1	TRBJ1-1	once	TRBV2	CASSVGPGQGQTEAFF	TGTGCCAGCAGTGTGGGACCGGGACAGGGTCAAACTGAAGCTTTCTTT
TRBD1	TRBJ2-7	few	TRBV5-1	CASSPGQAFYEQYF	TGCGCCAGCAGCCCTGGACAGGCTTTCTACGAGCAGTACTTC
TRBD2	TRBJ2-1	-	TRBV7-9	CASRRAGTPYNEQFF	TGTGCCAGCAGGCGAGCGGGGACCCCCTACAATGAGCAGTTCTTC
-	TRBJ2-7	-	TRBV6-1	CASSEAQGSYEQYF	TGTGCCAGCAGTGAAGCCCAGGGTTCCTACGAGCAGTACTTC
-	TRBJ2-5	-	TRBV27	CASSVGQTQETQYF	TGTGCCAGCAGTGTCGGACAGACCCAAGAGACCCAGTACTTC
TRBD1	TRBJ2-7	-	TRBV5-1	CASSQDRAYEQYF	TGCGCCAGCAGCCAAGACAGGGCCTACGAGCAGTACTTC
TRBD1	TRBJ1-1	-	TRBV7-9	CASSPTGGSGSTEAFF	TGTGCCAGCAGCCCCACAGGGGGCTCAGGTAGCACTGAAGCTTTCTTT
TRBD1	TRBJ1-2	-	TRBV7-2	CASSLSGVWQGAHNYGYTF	TGTGCCAGCAGCTTAAGCGGTGTGTGGCAGGGGGCTCATAACTATGGCTACACCTTC
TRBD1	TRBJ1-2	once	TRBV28	CASSSGTASNYGYTF	TGTGCCAGCAGTTCCGGGACAGCTTCTAACTATGGCTACACCTTC
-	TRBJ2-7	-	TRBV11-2	CASSPHRFRADLFYEQYF	TGTGCCAGCAGCCCTCACCGTTTCAGGGCCGACCTTTTTTACGAGCAGTACTTC
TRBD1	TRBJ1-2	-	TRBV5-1	CASSLASGGAYGYTF	TGCGCCAGCAGCTTGGCCTCAGGGGGCGCCTATGGCTACACCTTC